This T cell receptor beta chain was obtained from a study of glioma-infiltrating T cells. Study-wide context: Around 1 million peripheral T cells were targeted at 4.5- to 10-fold coverage.

As regards this clonotype: What it recognizes is unknown.

Using RNA template, CDR3s of TCR alpha and beta were amplified with iRepertoire arm-PCR. TCRdb independently ran MiXCR on the multiplex PCR reads; one entry per CDR3 protein. The sample carries about 410,000 distinct CDR3 sequences, 41% recorded once. Trimming cost V 4 bases and J 14 bases, with 25 bases left between them. This CDR3 region has 15 residues. Germline V lookup: CDR1 MGHDK, CDR2 SYGVNS. Study-wide points: Gliomas, especially low-grade, showed above-expected tissue-blood divergence; non-neoplastic patients showed below. Tissue and blood shared very few CDR3 sequences.

What was sequenced was glioma tissue, nonneoplastic brain tissue, or PBMCs (not recorded which). The receptor was isolated from a human donor with low-grade glioma or glioblastoma, undergoing nonglioma brain surgery, or in good health (not recorded which). This chain uses TRBV25-1 with TRBJ2-3, with no clear D. The CDR3 nucleotides are TGTGCCAGCAGTGGCCTCAGCATCGACCCTAGGCCCCGGTATTTT. It translates to CASSGLSIDPRPRYF.